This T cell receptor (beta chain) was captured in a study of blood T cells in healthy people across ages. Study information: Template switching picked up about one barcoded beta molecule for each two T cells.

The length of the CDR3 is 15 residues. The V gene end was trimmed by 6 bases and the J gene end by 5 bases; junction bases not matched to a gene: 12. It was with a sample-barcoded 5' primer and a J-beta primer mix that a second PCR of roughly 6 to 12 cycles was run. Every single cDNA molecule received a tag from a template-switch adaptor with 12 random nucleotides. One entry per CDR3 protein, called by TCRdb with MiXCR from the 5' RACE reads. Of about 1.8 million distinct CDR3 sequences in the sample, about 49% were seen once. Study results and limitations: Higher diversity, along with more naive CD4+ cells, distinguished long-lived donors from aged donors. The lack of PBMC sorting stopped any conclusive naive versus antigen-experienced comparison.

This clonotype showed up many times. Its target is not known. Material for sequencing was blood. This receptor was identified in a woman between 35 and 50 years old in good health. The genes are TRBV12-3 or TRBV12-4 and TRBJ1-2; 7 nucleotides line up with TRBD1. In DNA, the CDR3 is TGTGCCAGCAGCCCAACCCTGACAGGGCCTTATGGCTACACCTTC. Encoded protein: CASSPTLTGPYGYTF.